These T cell receptor beta chains were read from a single sample in a study of T cells in tumors after PD-1 blockade. Profiling relied on immunoSEQ multiplex PCR, and the TCRdb table lists in-frame clones only, not all of them. Seen here are 45,000 to 60,000 clones, 70% to 85% observed once, and the top ten hold 8% to 9.5%. Sequencing used PBMCs, obtained before anti-PD-1 therapy. These receptors were obtained from a human donor with advanced basal cell or squamous cell carcinoma (not recorded which). Both conserved end residues are part of each CDR3. A D gene is named only where the DNA matches it firmly. Only some rows state a clone size, as once, few, many or a class for expanded clones.

D gene	V gene	clone size	J gene	CDR3 DNA	CDR3 protein
.	TRBV5-8	.	TRBJ1-3	TGTGCCAGCAGCTTCGGGACAAACTCTGGAAACACCATATATTTT	CASSFGTNSGNTIYF
TRBD1	TRBV6-5	.	TRBJ1-6	TGTGCCAGCTGGAGTGGGACAGGGTTTGGATCACCCCTCCACTTT	CASWSGTGFGSPLHF
.	TRBV6-5	few	TRBJ2-7	TGTGCCAGCAGCAGAGATCCAGGGAGCTCCTACGAGCAGTACTTC	CASSRDPGSSYEQYF
TRBD2	TRBV6-5	.	TRBJ2-1	TGTGCCAGCAGTTACTCTAGCGGGAGTGCCCATGAGCAGTTCTTC	CASSYSSGSAHEQFF
.	TRBV12-3/TRBV12-4	.	TRBJ1-1	TGTGCCAGCAGTTTAAACAGGGACACTGAAGCTTTCTTT	CASSLNRDTEAFF
.	TRBV28	.	TRBJ2-1	TGTGCCAGCAGTTTGCCTACAGGGTTTCGCAATGAGCAGTTCTTC	CASSLPTGFRNEQFF
.	TRBV12-3/TRBV12-4	.	TRBJ1-1	TGTGCTTCTCACCAGGCAGGAGAAGCTTTCTTT	CASHQAGEAFF
TRBD2	TRBV7-8	.	TRBJ2-3	TGTGCCAGCAGCCTAAGAAACACTAGCGGGGGCCGGGGGGGCAACACAGATACGCAGTATTTT	CASSLRNTSGGRGGNTDTQYF
.	TRBV5-5	.	TRBJ1-5	TGTGCCAGCAGCACGGGAGGCGGGACACTATCCTCCGGGCCCCAGCATTTT	CASSTGGGTLSSGPQHF
.	TRBV11-1	.	TRBJ2-1	TGTGCCAGCCTTGGGGGGACATTAAGTGGTGAGCAGTTCTTC	CASLGGTLSGEQFF
.	TRBV28	.	TRBJ2-5	TGTGCCAGCAGTCCACGGGACATCTATTGGGGGGAGACCCAGTACTTC	CASSPRDIYWGETQYF
TRBD2	TRBV5-1	.	TRBJ2-5	TGCGCCAGCAGCGGGGGACTAGCGGGAGGGCCCTCCGAGACCCAGTACTTC	CASSGGLAGGPSETQYF
.	TRBV7-9	.	TRBJ2-7	TGTGCCAGCAGCGGGAGTGGGAGGTACGAGCAGTACTTC	CASSGSGRYEQYF
.	TRBV6-6	.	TRBJ1-1	TGTGCCAGCAGGTTGGCTATTAACACTGAAGCTTTCTTT	CASRLAINTEAFF
TRBD2	TRBV28	.	TRBJ2-1	TGTGCCGTAGGTAAGACTAGCGGGACGAGAAATGAGCAGTTCTTC	CAVGKTSGTRNEQFF
.	TRBV25-1	.	TRBJ2-7	TGTGCCAGCAGTAGTTCAGGGGCGGACGAGCAGTACTTC	CASSSSGADEQYF
TRBD1	TRBV6-5	.	TRBJ1-2	TGTGCCAGCAGTTTACTACAGGGGGCTTCGATTGGCTACACCTTC	CASSLLQGASIGYTF
.	TRBV29-1	.	TRBJ2-3	TGCAGCGTTGAAGGCCAGGGGTACACAGATACGCAGTATTTT	CSVEGQGYTDTQYF
TRBD1	TRBV5-4	.	TRBJ1-1	TGTGCCAGCAGCTCAACCGGGACAGGGCACTTGGGGACTGAAGCTTTCTTT	CASSSTGTGHLGTEAFF
TRBD2	TRBV14	.	TRBJ2-1	TGTGCCAGCAGCCAAGGGGCTAGCGGGAGTTACGAGCAGTTCTTC	CASSQGASGSYEQFF
.	TRBV19	.	TRBJ2-2	TGTGCCAGTAGTGCCAGACTCTCCACCGGGGAGCTGTTTTTT	CASSARLSTGELFF
.	TRBV18	.	TRBJ1-1	TGTGCCAGCTCACCCGCCAGGGGGAACACTGAAGCTTTCTTT	CASSPARGNTEAFF
TRBD1	TRBV24-1	.	TRBJ2-7	TGTGCCACCAGTGATCGACAGGGTAGGCACGAGCAGTACTTC	CATSDRQGRHEQYF
TRBD1	TRBV19	.	TRBJ2-3	TGTGCCAGCCGGGACAGGGGGCCCACAGATACGCAGTATTTT	CASRDRGPTDTQYF
.	TRBV6-6	once	TRBJ1-5	TGTGCCAGCAGCCAAACTCTTGCCAGCAATCAGCCCCAGCATTTT	CASSQTLASNQPQHF
TRBD1	TRBV6-2/TRBV6-3	few	TRBJ1-5	TGTGCCAGCAGTTATCGGGGGCAGGGGGCTAATCAGCCCCAGCATTTT	CASSYRGQGANQPQHF
.	TRBV7-6	.	TRBJ2-7	TGTGCCAGCAGCTTAGGCACAGCCTACGAGCAGTACTTC	CASSLGTAYEQYF
TRBD1	TRBV5-1	.	TRBJ2-5	TGCGCCAGCAGCCTATGGACAGGGGGCCAAGAGACCCAGTACTTC	CASSLWTGGQETQYF
.	TRBV28	.	TRBJ2-1	TGTGCCAGCAGCCTCGGGGGGCGGGAGATTGGCTATGAGCAGTTCTTC	CASSLGGREIGYEQFF
TRBD1	TRBV5-1	.	TRBJ2-1	TGCGCCAGCAGCCCGAACAGGGGGCGAGTCAATGAGCAGTTCTTC	CASSPNRGRVNEQFF
TRBD2	TRBV28	.	TRBJ2-3	TGTGCCAGCACCCGGGGGGGCACAGATACGCAGTATTTT	CASTRGGTDTQYF
.	TRBV18	.	TRBJ2-7	TGTGCCAGCTCACGACCCGAAACTGACGAGCAGTACTTC	CASSRPETDEQYF
.	TRBV2	.	TRBJ1-5	TGTGCCAGCAGTGTATATAGCAATCAGCCCCAGCATTTT	CASSVYSNQPQHF
.	TRBV29-1	.	TRBJ2-7	TGCAGCGTTGAAGATCAAGGCTCGTACGAGCAGTACTTC	CSVEDQGSYEQYF
.	TRBV5-4	.	TRBJ2-3	TGTGCCAGCAGCTTGGGTGAAGGACCCACAGATACGCAGTATTTT	CASSLGEGPTDTQYF
.	TRBV6-5	.	TRBJ1-4	TGTGCCAGCAGTTACTCCACAGTAGGGGAAAAACTGTTTTTT	CASSYSTVGEKLFF
.	TRBV9	once	TRBJ2-3	TGTGCCAGCAGCGAGGGGATGGCAAGTTCGGGTACGCAGTATTTT	CASSEGMASSGTQYF
.	TRBV9	.	TRBJ1-1	TGTGCCAGCAGCGTATCACCAGGGAACACTGAAGCTTTCTTT	CASSVSPGNTEAFF
.	TRBV21-1	.	TRBJ2-7	TGTGCCAGCAGCAGCCCAACCCGGGACAGGGGGTCCTACGAGCAGTACTTC	CASSSPTRDRGSYEQYF
.	TRBV25-1	few	TRBJ1-6	TGTGCCAGCAGTGAATTCGGCCAGGGTAATTCACCCCTCCACTTT	CASSEFGQGNSPLHF
.	TRBV19	.	TRBJ2-5	TGTGCCAGTAGTATTGGGGGGACCCAAGAGACCCAGTACTTC	CASSIGGTQETQYF
.	TRBV2	.	TRBJ1-4	TGTGCCAGCAGCACCCTCTATGAAAAACTGTTTTTT	CASSTLYEKLFF
TRBD1	TRBV5-6	.	TRBJ1-2	TGTGCCAGCAGCCACTGGACAGGAAACTACTATGGCTACACCTTC	CASSHWTGNYYGYTF
.	TRBV30	few	TRBJ1-2	TGTGCCTGGTGCGCGGCGGGGTTTCGCCCGAATGGCTACACCTTC	CAWCAAGFRPNGYTF
.	TRBV5-5	once	TRBJ1-6	TGTGCCAGCAGCTTGGTGATGGGGAATTCACCCCTCCACTTT	CASSLVMGNSPLHF
TRBD1	TRBV5-4	once	TRBJ1-3	TGTGCCAGCAGCAAGGGACAGGTCAGCTCTGGAAACACCATATATTTT	CASSKGQVSSGNTIYF
TRBD2	TRBV9	.	TRBJ2-5	TGTGCCAGCAGCCCGAGCGGGGGGGCTTGGGAGACCCAGTACTTC	CASSPSGGAWETQYF
TRBD1	TRBV7-9	.	TRBJ2-3	TGTGCCAGCAGCTTAGGGGACAGGGGGCAATCAGATACGCAGTATTTT	CASSLGDRGQSDTQYF
.	TRBV29-1	once	TRBJ2-1	TGCAGCGTTGATAAGGTCTCCCCGGGGAATGAGCAGTTCTTC	CSVDKVSPGNEQFF